The rows below give T cell receptor beta chains drawn from one sample of a study of human T cells and chemical hapten exposure. TCRdb processed the RACE reads anew with MiXCR; each CDR3 protein has one entry. This table holds 300,000 to 400,000 distinct CDR3 sequences, 4% to 6% found once. Here the sequenced sample was whole blood, taken in connection with sensitization to the hapten diphenylcyclopropenone (DPC). The source of these receptors is a woman in her 50s with alopecia areata. Some clones in this sample may be carry-over from other donors' samples. CDR3s include the opening cysteine and the closing phenylalanine or tryptophan. The D gene is left open where the match is weak. Rows give clone size only sometimes, using once, few, many, or a class for an expanded clone.

>TRBJ2-3|-|few|TRBV14
TGTGCCAGCAGCCCCCTGGGGGCGGGAACAGATACGCAGTATTTT
CASSPLGAGTDTQYF
>TRBJ2-1|TRBD1|-|TRBV7-9
TGTGCCAGCAGCTTAGCGTTACAGGGGATGGATGAGCAGTTCTTC
CASSLALQGMDEQFF
>TRBJ2-7|TRBD2|many|TRBV28
TGTGCCAGCAGTTCCACCGGAGCGGGAGCAATCCTCTGGTGGGAGCAGTACTTC
CASSSTGAGAILWWEQYF
>TRBJ2-7|TRBD2|many|TRBV15
TGTGCCACCAGCAGAGTGAGGACTAGCGGGTACGAGCAGTACTTC
CATSRVRTSGYEQYF
>TRBJ1-1|-|many|TRBV7-9
TGTGCCATTCCCGGGGCGGTTGAAGCTTTCTTT
CAIPGAVEAFF
>TRBJ2-1|TRBD2|many|TRBV19
TGTGCCAGTAGTATCTTACTAGCGGGAGGTTTGTACAATGAGCAGTTCTTC
CASSILLAGGLYNEQFF
>TRBJ2-1|TRBD2|many|TRBV5-1
TGCGCCAGCAGCCTAACTCAGGGGCTAGCGGGGTACAATGAGCAGTTCTTC
CASSLTQGLAGYNEQFF
>TRBJ1-1|TRBD1|few|TRBV6-2/TRBV6-3
TGTGCCAGCAGTTCCCCGAGACAGGGTTTCACTGAAGCTTTCTTT
CASSSPRQGFTEAFF
>TRBJ2-7|-|few|TRBV28
TGTGCCAGCATACCTCGGGGCAGATCCTACGAGCAGTACTTC
CASIPRGRSYEQYF
>TRBJ2-5|-|few|TRBV7-8
TGTGCCAGCAGCGGTCAACGACAGAAAGTTCAAGAGACCCAGTACTTC
CASSGQRQKVQETQYF
>TRBJ2-1|TRBD2|many|TRBV6-1
TGTGCCAGCAGTCCTCGCCTTGCGGGAGATCTCTACAATGAGCAGTTCTTC
CASSPRLAGDLYNEQFF
>TRBJ1-4|TRBD1|few|TRBV7-6
TGTGCCAGCAGCTCTGGGACAGGGCATGAAAAACTGTTTTTT
CASSSGTGHEKLFF
>TRBJ2-3|TRBD1|many|TRBV29-1
TGCAGCGTGAGGGGGACAGGTAGCACAGATACGCAGTATTTT
CSVRGTGSTDTQYF
>TRBJ2-1|-|-|TRBV27
TGTGCCAGCAGTTGGGAGGGGGCCACCTACAATGAGCAGTTCTTC
CASSWEGATYNEQFF
>TRBJ1-2|-|few|TRBV7-8
TGTGCCAGCAGCTTAAGCACCGACTTGTATGGCTACACCTTC
CASSLSTDLYGYTF
>TRBJ2-2|-|few|TRBV30
TGTGCCTGGACTGAGAACACCGGGGAGCTGTTTTTT
CAWTENTGELFF
>TRBJ1-2|-|many|TRBV27
TGTGCCAGCAGTCTCTCTGGCCTCAATAACTATGGCTACACCTTC
CASSLSGLNNYGYTF
>TRBJ2-1|TRBD1|many|TRBV18
TGTGCCAGCTCCCGGGCGCCAGGGGGTGAGCAGTTCTTC
CASSRAPGGEQFF
>TRBJ2-1|-|many|TRBV28
TGTGCCAGCAGTTTACCGGGAGCCGAAAGCTCCTACAATGAGCAGTTCTTC
CASSLPGAESSYNEQFF
>TRBJ2-7|-|many|TRBV6-6
TGTGCCAGCAGCAAGGGTCGGTCCTACGAGCAGTACTTC
CASSKGRSYEQYF